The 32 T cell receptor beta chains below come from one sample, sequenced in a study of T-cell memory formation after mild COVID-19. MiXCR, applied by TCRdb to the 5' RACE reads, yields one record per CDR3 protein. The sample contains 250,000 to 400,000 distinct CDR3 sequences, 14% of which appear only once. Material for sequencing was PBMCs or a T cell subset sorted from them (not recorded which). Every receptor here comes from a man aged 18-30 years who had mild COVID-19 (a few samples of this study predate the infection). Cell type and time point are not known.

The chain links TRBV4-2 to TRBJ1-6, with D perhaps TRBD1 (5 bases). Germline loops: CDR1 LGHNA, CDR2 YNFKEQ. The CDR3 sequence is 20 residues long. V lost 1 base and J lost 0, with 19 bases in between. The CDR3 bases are TGTGCCAGCAGCCAAGTTCAGGGAACACGATCGAGCTCCTATAATTCACCCCTCCACTTT. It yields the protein CASSQVQGTRSSSYNSPLHF.

The chain's CDR3 is CSAILEVSTDTQYF. CDR3 nucleotide sequence: TGCAGTGCCATTCTAGAGGTTAGCACAGATACGCAGTATTTT. The chain employs TRBV20-1 and TRBJ2-3; D call uncertain. CDR3 length equals 14 residues. From germline, CDR1 is DFQATT and CDR2 SNEGSKA (reference sequence). V was trimmed by 6 bases and J by 0 bases, leaving 13 bases between them.

CDR3 nucleotide sequence: TGCGCCAGCAGCCAGGGGGATTCCGGCCCTGGAAACACCATATATTTT. The encoded protein is CASSQGDSGPGNTIYF. The rearrangement joins TRBV5-1 to TRBJ1-3, with TRBD1 identical over 7 bases. The trim removed 4 bases at V and 2 bases at J, leaving 9 bases unmatched. This CDR3 region has 16 residues. Germline CDR1 and CDR2: SGHRS and YFSETQ.

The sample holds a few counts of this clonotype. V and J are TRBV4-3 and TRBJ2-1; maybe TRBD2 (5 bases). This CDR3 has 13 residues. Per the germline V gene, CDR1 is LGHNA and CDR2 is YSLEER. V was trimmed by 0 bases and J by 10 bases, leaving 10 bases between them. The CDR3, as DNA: TGCGCCAGCAGCCAAGACAGGCCGGGGGAGCAGTTCTTC. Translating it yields CASSQDRPGEQFF.

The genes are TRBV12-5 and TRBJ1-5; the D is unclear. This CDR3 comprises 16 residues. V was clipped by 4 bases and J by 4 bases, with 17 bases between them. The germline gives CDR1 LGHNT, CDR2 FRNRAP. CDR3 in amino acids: CASGSSLSGLNQPQHF. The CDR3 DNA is TGTGCTAGTGGTTCCTCCTTATCCGGGTTGAATCAGCCCCAGCATTTT.

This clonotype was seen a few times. CDR3 DNA: TGCAGTGCTAGAGATCCCGGGGGGCCGGACAGGGTTTTCCACACCTTC. Translation gives CSARDPGGPDRVFHTF. The chain combines TRBV20-1 with TRBJ1-2, with TRBD1 matching over 8 bases. Unmatched junction bases numbered 18, after V lost 0 bases and J lost 12 bases. The V gene's germline CDR1 is DFQATT and CDR2 SNEGSKA (reference sequence). The CDR3 is made up of 16 amino acids.

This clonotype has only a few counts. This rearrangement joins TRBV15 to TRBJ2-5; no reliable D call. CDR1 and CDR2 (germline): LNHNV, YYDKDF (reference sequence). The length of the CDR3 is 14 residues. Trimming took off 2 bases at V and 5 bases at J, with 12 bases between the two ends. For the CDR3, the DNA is TGTGCCACCAGCAGACAGGACGCTGGGGAGACCCAGTACTTC. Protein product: CATSRQDAGETQYF.

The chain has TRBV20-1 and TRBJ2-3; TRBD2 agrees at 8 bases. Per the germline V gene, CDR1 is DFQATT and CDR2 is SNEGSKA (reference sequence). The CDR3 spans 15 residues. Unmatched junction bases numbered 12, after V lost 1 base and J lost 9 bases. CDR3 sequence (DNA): TGCAGTGCTAGAGGTTCTAGCGGGCCCTCGAGGACGCAGTATTTT. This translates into CSARGSSGPSRTQYF.

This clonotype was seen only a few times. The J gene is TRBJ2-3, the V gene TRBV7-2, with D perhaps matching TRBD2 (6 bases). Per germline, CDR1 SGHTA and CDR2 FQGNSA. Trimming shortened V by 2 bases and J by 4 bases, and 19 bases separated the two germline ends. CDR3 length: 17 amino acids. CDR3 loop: CASSLFGGGIRADTQYF. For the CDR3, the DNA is TGTGCCAGCAGCTTATTTGGCGGCGGGATTCGTGCAGATACGCAGTATTTT. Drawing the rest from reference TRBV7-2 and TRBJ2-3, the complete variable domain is GAGVSQSPSNKVTEKGKDVELRCDPISGHTALYWYRQSLGQGLEFLIYFQGNSAPDKSGLPSDRFSAERTGGSVSTLTIQRTQQEDSAVYLCASSLFGGGIRADTQYFGPGTRLTVL.

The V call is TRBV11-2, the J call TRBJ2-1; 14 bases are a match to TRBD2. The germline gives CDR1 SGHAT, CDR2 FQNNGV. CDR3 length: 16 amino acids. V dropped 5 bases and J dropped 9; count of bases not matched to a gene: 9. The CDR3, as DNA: TGTGCCAGCAGCCATCGACTAGCGGGGGGGCTGGGTGAGCAGTTCTTC. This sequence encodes CASSHRLAGGLGEQFF.

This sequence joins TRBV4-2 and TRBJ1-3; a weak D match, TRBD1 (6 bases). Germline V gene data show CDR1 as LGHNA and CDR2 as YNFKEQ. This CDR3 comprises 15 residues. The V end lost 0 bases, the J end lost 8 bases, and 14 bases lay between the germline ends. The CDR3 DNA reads TGTGCCAGCAGCCAAGAAGGACAGTTATTAGACACCATATATTTT. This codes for CASSQEGQLLDTIYF.

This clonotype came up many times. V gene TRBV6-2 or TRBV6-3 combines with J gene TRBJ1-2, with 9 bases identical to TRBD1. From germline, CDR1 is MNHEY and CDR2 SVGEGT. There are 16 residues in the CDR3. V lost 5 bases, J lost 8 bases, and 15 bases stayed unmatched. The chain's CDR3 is CASSRDPGTGSSGYTF. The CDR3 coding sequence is TGTGCCAGCAGTCGGGATCCCGGGACAGGGTCGAGCGGCTACACCTTC.

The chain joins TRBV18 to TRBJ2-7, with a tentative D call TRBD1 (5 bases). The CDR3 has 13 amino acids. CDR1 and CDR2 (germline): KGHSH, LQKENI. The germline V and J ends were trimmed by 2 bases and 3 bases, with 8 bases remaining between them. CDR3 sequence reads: CASSPGAGYEQYV. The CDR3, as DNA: TGTGCCAGCTCACCAGGGGCAGGCTACGAGCAGTACGTC.

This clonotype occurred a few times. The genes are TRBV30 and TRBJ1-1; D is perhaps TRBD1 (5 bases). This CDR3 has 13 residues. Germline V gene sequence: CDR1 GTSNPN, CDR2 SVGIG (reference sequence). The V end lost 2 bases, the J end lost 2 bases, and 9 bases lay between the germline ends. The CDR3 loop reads CAWSFGDNTEAFF. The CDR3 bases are TGTGCCTGGAGTTTCGGGGACAACACTGAAGCTTTCTTT.

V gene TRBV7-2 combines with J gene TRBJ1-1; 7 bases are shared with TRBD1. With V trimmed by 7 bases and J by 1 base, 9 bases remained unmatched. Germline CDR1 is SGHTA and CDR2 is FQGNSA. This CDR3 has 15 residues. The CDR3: CASTAAGTENTEAFF. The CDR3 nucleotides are TGTGCCAGCACCGCCGCCGGGACAGAGAACACTGAAGCTTTCTTT.

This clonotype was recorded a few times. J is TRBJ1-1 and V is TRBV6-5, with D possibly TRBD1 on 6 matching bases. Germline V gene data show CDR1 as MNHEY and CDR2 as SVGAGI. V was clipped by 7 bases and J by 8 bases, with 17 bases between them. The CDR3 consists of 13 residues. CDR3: CASNTPGGFEAFF. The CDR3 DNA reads TGTGCCAGCAATACCCCCGGGGGCTTCGAAGCTTTCTTT.

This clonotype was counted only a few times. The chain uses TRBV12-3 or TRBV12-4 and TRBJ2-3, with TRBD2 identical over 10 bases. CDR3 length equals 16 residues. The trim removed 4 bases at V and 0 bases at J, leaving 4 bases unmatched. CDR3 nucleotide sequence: TGTGCCAGCAGTTCTCCTAGCGGGGGTAGCACAGATACGCAGTATTTT. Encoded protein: CASSSPSGGSTDTQYF.

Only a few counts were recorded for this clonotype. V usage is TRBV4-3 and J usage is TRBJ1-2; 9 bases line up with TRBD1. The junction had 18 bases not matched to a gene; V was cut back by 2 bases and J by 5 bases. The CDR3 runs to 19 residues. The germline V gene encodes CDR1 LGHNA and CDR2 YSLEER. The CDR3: CASSQTISGQGKFGYGYTF. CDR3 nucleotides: TGCGCCAGCAGCCAAACAATTTCGGGACAGGGCAAGTTTGGTTATGGCTACACCTTC.

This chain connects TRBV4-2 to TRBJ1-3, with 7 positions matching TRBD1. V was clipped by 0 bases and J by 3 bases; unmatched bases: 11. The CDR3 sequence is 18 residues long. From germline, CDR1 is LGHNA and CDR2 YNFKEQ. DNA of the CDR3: TGTGCCAGCAGCCAAGACCCTCTATCGACAGGGAGTGGAAACACCATATATTTT. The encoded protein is CASSQDPLSTGSGNTIYF.

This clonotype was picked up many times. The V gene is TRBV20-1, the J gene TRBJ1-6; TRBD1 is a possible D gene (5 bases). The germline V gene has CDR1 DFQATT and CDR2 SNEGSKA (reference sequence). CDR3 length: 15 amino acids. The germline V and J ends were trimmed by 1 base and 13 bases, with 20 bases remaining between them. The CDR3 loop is CSARAPRQGVMPLHF. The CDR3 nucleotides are TGCAGTGCTAGAGCCCCCCGCCAGGGCGTAATGCCCCTCCACTTT.

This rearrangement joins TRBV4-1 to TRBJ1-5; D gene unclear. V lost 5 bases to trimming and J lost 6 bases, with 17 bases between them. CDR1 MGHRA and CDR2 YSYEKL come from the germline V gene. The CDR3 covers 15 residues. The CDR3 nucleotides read TGCGCCAGCAGCTCGGGTCGGGTGGTCGGTCAGCCCCAGCATTTT. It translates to CASSSGRVVGQPQHF.

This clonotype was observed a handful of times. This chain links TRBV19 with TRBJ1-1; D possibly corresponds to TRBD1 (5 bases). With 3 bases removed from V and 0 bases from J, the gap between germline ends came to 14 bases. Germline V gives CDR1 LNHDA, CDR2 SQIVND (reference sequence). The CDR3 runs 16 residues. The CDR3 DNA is TGTGCCAGTAGTATCCACGGGGGAGGCATGAACACTGAAGCTTTCTTT. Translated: CASSIHGGGMNTEAFF. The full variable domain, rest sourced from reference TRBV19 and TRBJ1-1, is DGGITQSPKYLFRKEGQNVTLSCEQNLNHDAMYWYRQDPGQGLRLIYYSQIVNDFQKGDIAEGYSVSREKKESFPLTVTSAQKNPTAFYLCASSIHGGGMNTEAFFGQGTRLTVV.

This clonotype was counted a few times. CDR3 amino acids: CASSSWGADGYTF. The CDR3 bases are TGTGCCAGCAGTTCGTGGGGGGCGGATGGCTACACCTTC. V gene TRBV6-5 combines with J gene TRBJ1-2, with D perhaps TRBD1 (6 bases). From germline, CDR1 is MNHEY and CDR2 SVGAGI. This CDR3 contains 13 residues. Trimming took off 4 bases at V and 6 bases at J, with 12 bases between the two ends.

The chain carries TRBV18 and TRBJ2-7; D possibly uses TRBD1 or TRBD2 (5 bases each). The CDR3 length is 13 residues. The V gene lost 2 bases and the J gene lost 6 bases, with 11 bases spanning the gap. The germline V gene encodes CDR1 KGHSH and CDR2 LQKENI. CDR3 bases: TGTGCCAGCTCACCAGGGACGGCCAGCGAGCAGTACTTC. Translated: CASSPGTASEQYF.

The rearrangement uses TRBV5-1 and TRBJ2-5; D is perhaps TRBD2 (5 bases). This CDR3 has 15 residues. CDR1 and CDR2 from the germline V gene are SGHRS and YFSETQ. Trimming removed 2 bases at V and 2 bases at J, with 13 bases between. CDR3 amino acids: CASSFTRDSQETQYF. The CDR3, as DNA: TGCGCCAGCAGCTTCACACGGGATTCTCAAGAGACCCAGTACTTC.

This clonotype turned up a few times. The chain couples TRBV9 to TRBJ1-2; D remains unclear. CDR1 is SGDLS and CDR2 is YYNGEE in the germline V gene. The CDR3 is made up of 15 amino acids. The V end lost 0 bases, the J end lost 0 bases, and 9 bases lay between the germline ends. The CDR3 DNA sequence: TGTGCCAGCAGCGTAGCTGGCGGCCCTAACTATGGCTACACCTTC. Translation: CASSVAGGPNYGYTF.

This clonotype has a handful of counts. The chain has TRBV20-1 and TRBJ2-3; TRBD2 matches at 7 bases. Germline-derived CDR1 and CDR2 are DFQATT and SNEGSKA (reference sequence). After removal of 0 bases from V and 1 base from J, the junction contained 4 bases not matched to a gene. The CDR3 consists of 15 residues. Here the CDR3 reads CSAREGLAGTDTQYF. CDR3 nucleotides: TGCAGTGCTAGAGAAGGTCTAGCGGGCACAGATACGCAGTATTTT.

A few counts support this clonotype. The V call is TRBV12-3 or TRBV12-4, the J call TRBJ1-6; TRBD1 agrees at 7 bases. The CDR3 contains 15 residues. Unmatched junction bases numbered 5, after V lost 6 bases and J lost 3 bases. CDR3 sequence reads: CASSPGTVYNSPLHF. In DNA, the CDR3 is TGTGCCAGCAGCCCCGGGACAGTCTATAATTCACCCCTCCACTTT.

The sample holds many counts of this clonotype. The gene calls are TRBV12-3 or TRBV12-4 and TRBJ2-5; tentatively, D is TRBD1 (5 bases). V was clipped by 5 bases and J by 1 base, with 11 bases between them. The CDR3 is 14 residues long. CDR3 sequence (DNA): TGTGCCAGCAGTGACGACAGAGTCCAAGAGACCCAGTACTTC. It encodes CASSDDRVQETQYF.

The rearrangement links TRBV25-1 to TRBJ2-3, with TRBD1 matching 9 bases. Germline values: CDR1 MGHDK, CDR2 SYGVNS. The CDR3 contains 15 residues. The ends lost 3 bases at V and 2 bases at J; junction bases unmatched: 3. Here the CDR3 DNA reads TGTGCCAGCAGTGACGGGACAGGGTACACAGATACGCAGTATTTT. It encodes CASSDGTGYTDTQYF.

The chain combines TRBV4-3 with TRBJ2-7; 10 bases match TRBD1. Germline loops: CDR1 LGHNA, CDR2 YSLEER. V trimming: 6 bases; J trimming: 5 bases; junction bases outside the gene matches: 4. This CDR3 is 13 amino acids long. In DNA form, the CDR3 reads TGCGCCAGCAGTTGGGACAGGGGTAACGAGCAGTACTTC. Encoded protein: CASSWDRGNEQYF.

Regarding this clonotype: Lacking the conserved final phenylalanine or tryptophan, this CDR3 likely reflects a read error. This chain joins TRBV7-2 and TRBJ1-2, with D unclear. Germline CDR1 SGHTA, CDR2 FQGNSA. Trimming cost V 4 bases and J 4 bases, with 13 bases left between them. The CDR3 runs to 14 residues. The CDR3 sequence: CASSSGPASYGYTL. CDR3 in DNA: TGTGCCAGCAGCTCAGGACCGGCCTCCTATGGCTACACCTTA.